This TCR beta chain was sequenced for a study of post-analysis software for immune sequencing data. About the research overall: The patients showed relapsing-remitting, secondary progressive and progressive-relapsing multiple sclerosis courses. Whole-study results and caveats: Controls significantly exceeded multiple sclerosis patients in normalized Chao1 diversity. The five TRBV segments detected at higher frequency in patients than in controls included TRBV5-6, TRBV5-1 and TRBV20-1. Samples made in the same batch grouped tightly together by F measure.

The germline CDR1 and CDR2 sequences are SGHRS and YFSETQ. V dropped 3 bases and J dropped 0; count of bases not matched to a gene: 5. The CDR3 contains 16 residues. TCR beta libraries were prepared from cDNA with unique molecular identifiers. Each sample of roughly 0.85 to 11 million input T cells yielded 500,000 or so cDNA molecules, so each molecule approximated one T cell. TCRdb fed the PCR reads into MiXCR, producing one record per CDR3 protein. The sample consists of 800,000 to 950,000 distinct CDR3 sequences, approximately 50% of them appearing once. This clonotype was observed a handful of times. Its antigen is as yet unknown.

The clonotype comes from a girl aged 10 to 17 with multiple sclerosis. Sequencing was done on a sample of blood. The chain is built from TRBV5-1 and TRBJ2-3; 9 nucleotides agree with TRBD1. As DNA, the CDR3 is TGCGCCAGCAGCTACGGGACAGGGTGGAGCACAGATACGCAGTATTTT. Protein product: CASSYGTGWSTDTQYF.